These T cell receptor beta chains were read from a single sample in a study of blood T cell repertoires in COVID-19. Produced via immunoSEQ multiplex PCR; TCRdb's table is partial and in-frame only. Of about 250,000 clones listed, about four fifths were seen once; the top ten hold roughly 4.7%. The sequencing input was PBMCs or T cells enriched from blood (not recorded which). Source of these receptors: a man between 40 and 49 years old who had been exposed to COVID-19. Both conserved end residues are part of each CDR3. D genes are given only for firm matches. Clone size is given for some rows only: seen once, a few or many times, or a class if the clone is expanded.

cdr3_aa,cdr3_nt,d_call,v_call,clone_size,j_call
CASSPGLGGYTF,TGTGCCAGCAGCCCTGGGCTTGGTGGCTACACCTTC,.,TRBV5-8,few,TRBJ1-2
CASSLVPEPGTALHF,TGCGCCAGCAGCTTGGTTCCCGAACCGGGAACGGCCCTCCACTTT,.,TRBV5-1,.,TRBJ1-6
CASSGNAGDTQYF,TGTGCCAGCAGCGGAAACGCGGGAGATACGCAGTATTTT,.,TRBV7-2,.,TRBJ2-3
CAWSSSGRTDTQYF,TGTGCCTGGTCATCTAGCGGGAGGACAGATACGCAGTATTTT,TRBD2,TRBV30,many,TRBJ2-3
CAISERFPGQGIGGYTF,TGTGCCATCAGTGAGCGATTTCCGGGACAGGGGATTGGTGGCTACACCTTC,TRBD1,TRBV10-3,.,TRBJ1-2
CASSPQGAPYEQYF,TGTGCCAGCAGCCCACAGGGGGCTCCCTACGAGCAGTACTTC,TRBD1,TRBV13,.,TRBJ2-7
CASSPEGGTVNSPLHF,TGCGCCAGCAGCCCCGAGGGCGGGACAGTCAATTCACCCCTCCACTTT,TRBD1,TRBV5-1,few,TRBJ1-6
CAWSPGLAHEQYF,TGTGCCTGGAGTCCCGGACTAGCCCACGAGCAGTACTTC,TRBD2,TRBV30,.,TRBJ2-7
CASSFAPTSGISEQFF,TGTGCCAGCAGCTTCGCACCGACTAGCGGGATTAGTGAGCAGTTCTTC,TRBD2,TRBV7-3,.,TRBJ2-1
CASSVEGGLNTGELFF,TGTGCCAGCAGCGTCGAAGGGGGCCTGAACACCGGGGAGCTGTTTTTT,TRBD1,TRBV9,once,TRBJ2-2
CASSILGRAQPQHF,TGTGCCAGTAGTATTCTCGGGAGGGCTCAGCCCCAGCATTTT,.,TRBV19,.,TRBJ1-5
CASSQGVLAGSRRETQYF,TGTGCCAGCAGCCAAGGAGTCCTAGCGGGTTCAAGGAGGGAGACCCAGTACTTC,TRBD2,TRBV14,.,TRBJ2-5
CASSLAGGGADTQYF,TGTGCCAGCAGTTTAGCGGGAGGGGGGGCAGATACGCAGTATTTT,TRBD2,TRBV2,.,TRBJ2-3
CATSRGGDRQNIQYF,TGTGCCACCAGCAGAGGCGGAGACAGACAAAACATTCAGTACTTC,.,TRBV15,many,TRBJ2-4
CASSQMRRVEAFF,TGTGCCAGCAGCCAAATGAGGAGAGTAGAAGCTTTCTTT,.,TRBV11-3,.,TRBJ1-1
CASTWELRSEQFF,TGTGCCAGCACGTGGGAGCTCCGAAGTGAGCAGTTCTTC,.,TRBV13,.,TRBJ2-1
CASSDLAGGQETQYF,TGTGCCAGCAGCGACTTAGCGGGGGGCCAAGAGACCCAGTACTTC,TRBD2,TRBV9,few,TRBJ2-5
CASSLPGGEQYF,TGTGCCAGCAGTTTGCCGGGGGGTGAGCAGTACTTC,TRBD2,TRBV12-3/TRBV12-4,.,TRBJ2-7